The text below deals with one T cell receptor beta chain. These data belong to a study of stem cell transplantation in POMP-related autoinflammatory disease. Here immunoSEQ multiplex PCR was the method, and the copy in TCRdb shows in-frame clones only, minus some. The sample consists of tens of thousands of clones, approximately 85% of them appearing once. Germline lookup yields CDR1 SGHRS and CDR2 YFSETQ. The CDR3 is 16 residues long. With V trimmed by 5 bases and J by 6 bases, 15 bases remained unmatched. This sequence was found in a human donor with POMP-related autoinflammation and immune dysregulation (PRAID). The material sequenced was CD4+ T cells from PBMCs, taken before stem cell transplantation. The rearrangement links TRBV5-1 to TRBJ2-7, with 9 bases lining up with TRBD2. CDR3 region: CASRASVAGGSSEQYF. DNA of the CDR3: TGCGCCAGCAGAGCGTCTGTCGCGGGGGGGTCCAGCGAGCAGTACTTC.